The 29 T cell receptor beta chains listed next were all sequenced from one sample in a study of blood T cell repertoires in COVID-19. This table comes from immunoSEQ multiplex PCR, and its TCRdb copy is limited to in-frame clones, with some not included. This table holds some 14,000 clones, around three quarters found once. Sample: peripheral blood. These receptors originate from a man in his 70s with acute or convalescent COVID-19.

The chain uses TRBV18 and TRBJ1-5; no clear D gene. Trimming stripped 2 bases from V and 4 bases from J, with 6 bases between. Per germline, CDR1 KGHSH and CDR2 LQKENI. The CDR3 sequence is 13 residues long. CDR3 bases: TGTGCCAGCTCACCAGGGAGAAATCAGCCCCAGCATTTT. It translates to CASSPGRNQPQHF.

This clone was picked up a small number of times. V and J are TRBV30 and TRBJ1-2, with 8 bases matching TRBD1. Germline assignment: CDR1 GTSNPN and CDR2 SVGIG (reference sequence). Trimming removed 1 base from V and 0 bases from J; junction bases left unmatched: 7. The CDR3 spans 16 residues. CDR3: CAWSGNWDRTNYGYTF. The CDR3 region has the DNA TGTGCCTGGAGTGGGAATTGGGACAGGACTAACTATGGCTACACCTTC.

By sample fraction, this clone is large. The gene calls are TRBV28 and TRBJ2-7, with 7 bases fitting TRBD2. The CDR3 length is 16 residues. From germline, CDR1 is MDHEN and CDR2 SYDVKM. V shed 5 bases and J 4 bases; nucleotides not matched to a gene: 14. CDR3 nucleotides: TGTGCCAGCAGTCCCGGGGGTTCTAGCGGAGGGTACGAGCAGTACTTC. It encodes CASSPGGSSGGYEQYF.

The table lists this clone with a few counts. The chain has TRBV27 and TRBJ2-1; TRBD2 matches at 10 bases. Germline loops: CDR1 MNHEY, CDR2 SMNVEV (reference sequence). V lost 6 bases and J lost 9; bases outside the gene matches: 23. There are 19 residues in the CDR3. The CDR3, as DNA: TGTGCCAGCAGAATAGCCGGGGCTAGCGGGAGAGGCGTTCGGTCTGAGCAGTTCTTC. Protein sequence: CASRIAGASGRGVRSEQFF.

In its sample, this clone was seen a few times. This chain uses TRBV7-2 with TRBJ2-3; TRBD2 agrees at 9 bases. The CDR3 has 14 amino acids. J was trimmed by 8 bases and V by 6 bases; bases with no gene match: 9. Per germline, CDR1 SGHTA and CDR2 FQGNSA. The chain's CDR3 is CASREGGGASTQYF. As DNA, the CDR3 is TGTGCCAGCAGAGAAGGCGGGGGGGCGTCTACGCAGTATTTT.

The chain has TRBV12-5 and TRBJ2-5; tentative D call: TRBD2 (6 bases). The CDR3 spans 15 residues. The germline gives CDR1 LGHNT, CDR2 FRNRAP. V lost 5 bases, J lost 9 bases, and 22 bases lay in between. The CDR3 DNA sequence: TGTGCTAGTGGTCTACTCTTGGGGGGTTTCGTGGCCCAGTACTTC. Its translation: CASGLLLGGFVAQYF.

The gene calls are TRBV30 and TRBJ2-2; 10 bases are shared with TRBD2. Germline V lookup: CDR1 GTSNPN, CDR2 SVGIG (reference sequence). The CDR3 sequence is 16 residues long. J was trimmed by 4 bases and V by 4 bases; bases with no gene match: 9. Here the CDR3 DNA reads TGTGCCTGGAAAGGGCTAGCGGGAGTGGTCACCGGGGAGCTGTTTTTT. Amino acids: CAWKGLAGVVTGELFF. Filled out from reference TRBV30 and TRBJ2-2, the complete variable domain reads SQTIHQWPATLVQPVGSPLSLECTVEGTSNPNLYWYRQAAGRGLQLLFYSVGIGQISSEVPQNLSASRPQDRQFILSSKKLLLSDSGFYLCAWKGLAGVVTGELFFGEGSRLTVL.

This clone qualifies as medium-sized. The chain is built from TRBV13 and TRBJ1-4, with 8 bases that match TRBD1. The CDR3 extends over 13 amino acids. Germline V gene lookup returns CDR1 PRHDT and CDR2 FYEKMQ (reference sequence). Unmatched junction bases numbered 7, after V lost 5 bases and J lost 11 bases. The CDR3 coding sequence is TGTGCCAGCAGCCCCGACAGGGGCGAGAAACTGTTTTTT. It yields the protein CASSPDRGEKLFF.

This clone was counted only a few times. The chain carries TRBV6-2 or TRBV6-3 and TRBJ1-1; 7 nucleotides agree with TRBD1. CDR1 MNHEY and CDR2 SVGEGT come from the germline V gene. The CDR3 has 13 amino acids. The trim removed 3 bases at V and 8 bases at J, leaving 6 bases unmatched. DNA for the CDR3: TGTGCCAGCAGTTATGAGCCCAGGGGGGAAGCTTTCTTT. It is translated as CASSYEPRGEAFF.

The chain joins TRBV6-2 or TRBV6-3 to TRBJ1-3; D gene ambiguous. Germline CDR1 reads MNHEY; CDR2 reads SVGEGT. V dropped 5 bases and J dropped 0 bases, with 14 bases sitting between them. The length of the CDR3 is 16 residues. This CDR3 is CASSRHELSSGNTIYF. The CDR3, as DNA: TGTGCCAGCAGTCGCCACGAGCTGAGCTCTGGAAACACCATATATTTT.

V is TRBV2 and J is TRBJ2-2; 9 bases match TRBD2. The CDR3 covers 20 residues. CDR1 and CDR2 (germline): SNHLY, FYNNEI. The junction had 15 bases not matched to a gene; V was cut back by 4 bases and J by 0 bases. The CDR3 DNA follows: TGTGCCAGCAGTGGAGATCCAGCGGGGGGCCCTCGGGCGAACACCGGGGAGCTGTTTTTT. This codes for CASSGDPAGGPRANTGELFF. Using reference TRBV2 and TRBJ2-2 for the parts outside the CDR3, the full variable domain is EPEVTQTPSHQVTQMGQEVILRCVPISNHLYFYWYRQILGQKVEFLVSFYNNEISEKSEIFDDQFSVERPDGSNFTLKIRSTKLEDSAMYFCASSGDPAGGPRANTGELFFGEGSRLTVL.

V usage is TRBV29-1 and J usage is TRBJ2-7; TRBD2 aligns across 8 bases. Germline CDR1 SQVTM, CDR2 ANQGSEA. The ends lost 7 bases at V and 4 bases at J; junction bases unmatched: 18. The CDR3 extends over 16 amino acids. The CDR3 DNA reads TGCAGCGCCACGGGTAGCGGGAATCGTACCAGGTACGAGCAGTACTTC. Encoded protein: CSATGSGNRTRYEQYF.

CDR3: CASSSRGLTIQETQYF. In nucleotides, the CDR3 is TGCGCCAGCAGTTCTCGGGGACTCACGATACAAGAGACCCAGTACTTC. The chain links TRBV5-1 to TRBJ2-5, with D maybe TRBD2 (6 bases). Deletions cut 5 bases from V and 2 bases from J, with 19 bases between. The CDR3 covers 16 residues. Germline V gene data show CDR1 as SGHRS and CDR2 as YFSETQ.

The chain employs TRBV6-2 or TRBV6-3 and TRBJ1-2; D is possibly TRBD1 (5 bases). V was cut by 0 bases and J by 5 bases, with 10 bases left in between. This CDR3 spans 14 amino acids. Germline V gives CDR1 MNHEY, CDR2 SVGEGT. CDR3 protein: CASSYSNRIYGYTF. The DNA for the CDR3 is TGTGCCAGCAGTTACTCGAACAGGATATATGGCTACACCTTC.

The rearrangement links TRBV2 to TRBJ2-2; D is perhaps TRBD2 (5 bases). Trimming removed 7 bases at V and 1 base at J, with 10 bases between. The CDR3 sequence is 14 residues long. Germline V lookup: CDR1 SNHLY, CDR2 FYNNEI. The CDR3 DNA reads as TGTGCCAGCAAAGGACTCTTGAACACCGGGGAGCTGTTTTTT. This codes for CASKGLLNTGELFF.

This rearrangement joins TRBV28 to TRBJ2-5; 7 bases line up with TRBD2. Looked up from germline, CDR1 is MDHEN and CDR2 is SYDVKM. There are 15 residues in the CDR3. With V trimmed by 6 bases and J by 5 bases, 12 bases remained unmatched. This CDR3 is CASSQSGTPGETQYF. CDR3 DNA: TGTGCCAGCAGCCAAAGCGGGACCCCGGGGGAGACCCAGTACTTC. The full variable domain, with the rest looked up from reference TRBV28 and TRBJ2-5, is DVKVTQSSRYLVKRTGEKVFLECVQDMDHENMFWYRQDPGLGLRLIYFSYDVKMKEKGDIPEGYSVSREKKERFSLILESASTNQTSMYLCASSQSGTPGETQYFGPGTRLLVL.

The chain couples TRBV10-3 to TRBJ1-1; 8 nucleotides line up with TRBD1. The V segment lost 3 bases and the J segment 5 bases; nucleotides outside the gene matches: 8. The CDR3 has 15 residues. The V gene's germline CDR1 is ENHRY and CDR2 SYGVKD. DNA for the CDR3: TGTGCCATCAGTGAAAGTGACAGGGGCAAGACTGAAGCTTTCTTT. Protein sequence: CAISESDRGKTEAFF.

This clone is medium-sized (0.01 to 0.1%) in the sample. The chain is built from TRBV30 and TRBJ2-5; possible D gene TRBD1, 5 bases. V was pared by 5 bases and J by 5 bases, with 21 bases between. Germline V gives CDR1 GTSNPN, CDR2 SVGIG (reference sequence). The CDR3 length is 15 residues. This CDR3 is CAWGDSGRAVETQYF. The CDR3, as DNA: TGTGCCTGGGGGGATTCAGGCAGGGCTGTTGAGACCCAGTACTTC.

CDR3 residues: CASSPHRGEDEKLFF. CDR3 nucleotides: TGTGCCAGTAGTCCCCACAGGGGGGAGGATGAAAAACTGTTTTTT. The chain recombines TRBV19 with TRBJ1-4, with 8 bases matching TRBD1. The trim removed 5 bases at V and 6 bases at J, leaving 8 bases unmatched. Germline V gene sequence: CDR1 LNHDA, CDR2 SQIVND (reference sequence). This CDR3 is 15 amino acids long.

V usage is TRBV6-5 and J usage is TRBJ2-4; perhaps TRBD1 as D (6 bases). Trimming shortened V by 2 bases and J by 11 bases, and 13 bases separated the two germline ends. CDR3 size: 13 residues. The V gene's germline CDR1 is MNHEY and CDR2 SVGAGI. The CDR3 DNA reads as TGTGCCAGCAGTTACCGCCCGACAGGCGTTCAGTACTTC. The encoded protein is CASSYRPTGVQYF.

This clone was counted between two and nine times. The V call is TRBV27, the J call TRBJ2-7; D possibly corresponds to TRBD2 (6 bases). There are 14 residues in the CDR3. V gave up 0 bases and J gave up 5 bases, with 11 bases separating them. Germline V gene lookup returns CDR1 MNHEY and CDR2 SMNVEV (reference sequence). This chain's CDR3 is CASSLSGLGNEQYF. DNA of the CDR3: TGTGCCAGCAGTTTATCGGGACTCGGGAACGAGCAGTACTTC.

The chain recombines TRBV11-2 with TRBJ2-1; 7 bases align to TRBD2. J lost 6 bases, V lost 5 bases, and 10 bases had no gene match. This CDR3 spans 15 amino acids. Per germline, CDR1 SGHAT and CDR2 FQNNGV. CDR3 protein: CASSLVSGLINEQFF. The CDR3 DNA follows: TGTGCCAGCAGCCTGGTTAGCGGGCTAATCAATGAGCAGTTCTTC.

The chain has TRBV14 and TRBJ1-1; D is perhaps TRBD1 (6 bases). The CDR3 loop spans 15 amino acids. The germline CDR1 and CDR2 sequences are SGHDN and FVKESK. Trimming shortened V by 2 bases and J by 2 bases, and 12 bases separated the two germline ends. The chain's CDR3 is CASSQLTGANTEAFF. The CDR3 DNA follows: TGTGCCAGCAGCCAATTGACAGGCGCTAACACTGAAGCTTTCTTT.

The chain recombines TRBV6-6 with TRBJ1-3; D unclear. Germline values: CDR1 MNHNY, CDR2 SVGAGI (reference sequence). The length of the CDR3 is 15 residues. The V end was cut by 7 bases, the J end by 5 bases, with 18 bases between. The CDR3 DNA sequence: TGTGCCAGCACCCCCTTGGAGACGGCGAGAAACACCATATATTTT. This codes for CASTPLETARNTIYF.

This chain connects TRBV30 to TRBJ1-3, with D unresolved. CDR3 length: 16 amino acids. CDR1 and CDR2 from the germline V gene are GTSNPN and SVGIG (reference sequence). Deletions cut 4 bases from V and 0 bases from J, with 16 bases between. The CDR3 nucleotides read TGTGCCTGGACCGGGAGCAGGTTTGTCTCTGGAAACACCATATATTTT. The encoded protein is CAWTGSRFVSGNTIYF.

J is TRBJ2-7 and V is TRBV7-6; a possible D gene is TRBD2 (5 bases). Germline V gene data show CDR1 as SGHVS and CDR2 as FNYEAQ. The CDR3 is 13 amino acids. Trimming took 5 bases from V and 6 from J, leaving 14 bases between them. This chain's CDR3 is CASSPGIFSEQYF. The DNA for the CDR3 is TGTGCCAGCAGCCCGGGAATTTTCTCCGAGCAGTACTTC.

The chain links TRBV7-2 to TRBJ2-1; TRBD2 matches at 8 bases. V trimming: 4 bases; J trimming: 1 base; junction bases outside the gene matches: 6. CDR3 length equals 16 residues. Germline lookup yields CDR1 SGHTA and CDR2 FQGNSA. The CDR3 here is CASSSLGGASYNEQFF. DNA for the CDR3: TGTGCCAGCAGCTCGCTCGGGGGGGCGTCCTACAATGAGCAGTTCTTC. Looking up the rest from reference TRBV7-2 and TRBJ2-1 gives the full variable domain: GAGVSQSPSNKVTEKGKDVELRCDPISGHTALYWYRQSLGQGLEFLIYFQGNSAPDKSGLPSDRFSAERTGGSVSTLTIQRTQQEDSAVYLCASSSLGGASYNEQFFGPGTRLTVL.

The rearrangement joins TRBV12-3 or TRBV12-4 to TRBJ1-5; D is uncertain. The V end lost 3 bases, the J end lost 6 bases, and 3 bases lay between the germline ends. CDR3 length equals 11 residues. The CDR3 DNA sequence: TGTGCCAGCAGTTTCGGTCAGCCCCAGCATTTT. Its protein is CASSFGQPQHF.

The J gene is TRBJ2-1, the V gene TRBV11-3; D might be TRBD2 (5 bases). This CDR3 is built from 18 residues. V lost 5 bases and J lost 0, with 20 bases in between. CDR1 and CDR2 from the germline V gene are SGHNT and YENEEA. The CDR3: CASSPRKGAEASYNEQFF. DNA for the CDR3: TGTGCCAGCAGCCCCCGGAAGGGAGCGGAAGCCTCCTACAATGAGCAGTTCTTC.